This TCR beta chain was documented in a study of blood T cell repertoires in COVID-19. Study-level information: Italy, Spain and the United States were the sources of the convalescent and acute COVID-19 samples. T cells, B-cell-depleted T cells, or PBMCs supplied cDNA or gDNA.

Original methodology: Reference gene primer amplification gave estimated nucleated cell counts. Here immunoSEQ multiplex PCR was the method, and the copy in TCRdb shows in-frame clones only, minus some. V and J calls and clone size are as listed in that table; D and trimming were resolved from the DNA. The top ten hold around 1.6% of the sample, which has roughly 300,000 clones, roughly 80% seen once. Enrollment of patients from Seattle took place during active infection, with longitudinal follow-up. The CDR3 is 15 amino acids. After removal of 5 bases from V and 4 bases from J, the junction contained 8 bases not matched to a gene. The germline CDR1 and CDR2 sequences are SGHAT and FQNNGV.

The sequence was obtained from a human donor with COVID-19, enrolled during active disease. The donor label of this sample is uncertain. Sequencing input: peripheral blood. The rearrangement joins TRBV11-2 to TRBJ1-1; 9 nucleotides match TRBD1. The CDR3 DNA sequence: TGTGCCAGCAGCACTATGGACAGGGGAGGCACTGAAGCTTTCTTT. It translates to CASSTMDRGGTEAFF.